This is a list of T cell receptor beta chains from one sample in a study of blood T cell repertoires in COVID-19. Produced via immunoSEQ multiplex PCR; TCRdb's table is partial and in-frame only. The sample lists under 550,000 clones, around nine tenths occurring once. What was sequenced was peripheral blood. The receptors originated from a man younger than 30 with COVID-19, enrolled during active disease. Both conserved end residues are part of each CDR3. D genes are given only for firm matches. The size of a clone is reported for some rows only, either as once, few or many, or as a class for expanded clones.

v_gene,d_gene,j_gene,abundance,CDR3nt,CDR3aa
TRBV9,TRBD1,TRBJ1-6,NA,TGTGCCAGCAGTCAGGGGGTTAATTCACCCCTCCACTTT,CASSQGVNSPLHF
TRBV27,NA,TRBJ1-1,NA,TGTGCCAGCAGACCTCTACCCGAGAACACTGAAGCTTTCTTT,CASRPLPENTEAFF
TRBV24-1,TRBD2,TRBJ2-4,NA,TGTGCCTCCGCTAGCGGGAGCGAAAACATTCAGTACTTC,CASASGSENIQYF
TRBV19,TRBD1,TRBJ1-5,NA,TGTGCCACTAGGGACAGGGGGAAGAGTAGCAATCAGCCCCAGCATTTT,CATRDRGKSSNQPQHF
TRBV11-1,NA,TRBJ2-1,NA,TGTGCCAGCAGCGGCGGAGCGGGTAAGCCCTACAATGAGCAGTTCTTC,CASSGGAGKPYNEQFF
TRBV27,TRBD1,TRBJ1-1,once,TGTGCCAGCAGTCCCGGGACAGGGACTATGAACACTGAAGCTTTCTTT,CASSPGTGTMNTEAFF
TRBV7-2,TRBD2,TRBJ2-1,NA,TGTGCCAGCAGCTTAGCGCTGGCTAGCGGGAACTTATACAATGAGCAGTTCTTC,CASSLALASGNLYNEQFF
TRBV9,TRBD1,TRBJ1-2,NA,TGTGCCAGCGCGGCCCCATCGACAGGGGAAGGGGGCTACACCTTC,CASAAPSTGEGGYTF
TRBV4-1,NA,TRBJ2-7,NA,TGCGCCAGCAGCCAAGAACGGGGCTCCTACGAGCAGTACTTC,CASSQERGSYEQYF
TRBV6-5,TRBD1,TRBJ1-2,NA,TGTGCCAGCAGTTACGGGGACAGCTATGGCTACACCTTC,CASSYGDSYGYTF
TRBV5-1,NA,TRBJ2-1,NA,TGCGCCAGCAATTACGTAGCGGACCTCTCCTACAATGAGCAGTTCTTC,CASNYVADLSYNEQFF
TRBV5-1,NA,TRBJ2-4,NA,TGCGCCAGTCAACAGGAGGCCAAAAACATTCAGTACTTC,CASQQEAKNIQYF
TRBV24-1,TRBD1,TRBJ1-1,NA,TGTGCCACCAGTGATTTAGGGGGCGCTGAAGCTTTCTTT,CATSDLGGAEAFF
TRBV6-2/TRBV6-3,NA,TRBJ2-7,NA,TGTGCCAGCAGTTATCCTCCCGGGACCGGACAGCCCCGCTCCTACGAGCAGTACTTC,CASSYPPGTGQPRSYEQYF
TRBV15,TRBD2,TRBJ2-7,NA,TGTGCCACCAGCAGAGATTGGTCTAGCGGGAGCTTAGACTACGAGCAGTACTTC,CATSRDWSSGSLDYEQYF
TRBV2,TRBD2,TRBJ2-2,NA,TGTGCCAGCAGCGGGGGGGCCGGCCGGGAGCTGTTTTTT,CASSGGAGRELFF
TRBV19,TRBD1,TRBJ1-3,many,TGTGCCAGTACCCAATACAGGGGCTCTGGAAACACCATATATTTT,CASTQYRGSGNTIYF
TRBV5-6,TRBD1,TRBJ2-2,NA,TGTGCCAGCAGCTCCCTGGACAGGACGAACACCGGGGAGCTGTTTTTT,CASSSLDRTNTGELFF
TRBV5-8,TRBD1,TRBJ1-2,NA,TGTGCCAGCAGCTTAATGGTGGACTATCAGGGGGATAACTATGGCTACACCTTC,CASSLMVDYQGDNYGYTF
TRBV6-4,NA,TRBJ1-3,once,TGTGCCAGCAGTCTCTATCCCGGGGACACCATATATTTT,CASSLYPGDTIYF
TRBV5-5,NA,TRBJ1-2,NA,TGTGCCAGCAGCTTGGCAGGGGCGGGCTATGGCTACACCTTC,CASSLAGAGYGYTF
TRBV25-1,NA,TRBJ2-2,once,TGTGCCAGCAGCCCTCCTTTGGGGGGAGCCGGGGAGCTGTTTTTT,CASSPPLGGAGELFF
TRBV7-3,TRBD2,TRBJ2-2,NA,TGTGCCAGCAGCCACCCTTCCGCGGGAGGGGACACCGGGGAGCTGTTTTTT,CASSHPSAGGDTGELFF
TRBV7-8,TRBD1,TRBJ1-1,few,TGTGCCAGCAGCTTAACCGGGACAGAAGAATTTGAAGCTTTCTTT,CASSLTGTEEFEAFF
TRBV19,NA,TRBJ1-5,NA,TGTGCCAGTAGTCAACAGGGTAATCAGCCCCAGCATTTT,CASSQQGNQPQHF
TRBV10-3,NA,TRBJ2-7,NA,TGTGCCATCAGTGTAGGGCAGGGGCCCTACGAGCAGTACTTC,CAISVGQGPYEQYF
TRBV6-6,TRBD1,TRBJ1-6,NA,TGTGCCAGCAGCCGGACAGGGGGCTCCTATAATTCACCCCTCCACTTT,CASSRTGGSYNSPLHF
TRBV13,TRBD1,TRBJ2-7,NA,TGTGCCAGCAGCTTTTTAGGGGACAGGGGGCCCTACGAGCAGTACTTC,CASSFLGDRGPYEQYF
TRBV28,TRBD1,TRBJ2-7,NA,TGTGCCACCAGAGTCTCGGGACAGGGGGCTCGTGGTACAGACGAGCAGTACTTC,CATRVSGQGARGTDEQYF
TRBV19,TRBD1,TRBJ1-1,once,TGTGCCAGATCTCCCGGGACAGAAGGGGTAGGGGTTCCTTACACTGAAGCTTTCTTT,CARSPGTEGVGVPYTEAFF
TRBV5-1,TRBD2,TRBJ2-1,NA,TGCGCCAGCAGCTGGGGACTAGCGGGTCACAATGAGCAGTTCTTC,CASSWGLAGHNEQFF
TRBV30,NA,TRBJ1-1,NA,TGTGCCTGGAGTTCCGGGAGCACTGAAGCTTTCTTT,CAWSSGSTEAFF
TRBV9,TRBD1,TRBJ1-1,NA,TGTGCCAGCAGCGTAGAACAGGGGAAGACTGAAGCTTTCTTT,CASSVEQGKTEAFF
TRBV27,TRBD1,TRBJ2-1,NA,TGTGCCAGCAGTTTCGACAGGGGGATGTACAATGAGCAGTTCTTC,CASSFDRGMYNEQFF
TRBV19,TRBD1,TRBJ1-3,NA,TGTGCCAGTAGTGTCACAGGGGGCGTGAAATCTGGAAACACCATATATTTT,CASSVTGGVKSGNTIYF
TRBV2,TRBD1,TRBJ1-1,NA,TGTGCCAGCAGTGAGGACAGGGGAACTGAAGCTTTCTTT,CASSEDRGTEAFF
TRBV18,NA,TRBJ1-5,NA,TGTGCCAGCTCACTGAATAGAGCCGCGGAAAATCAGCCCCAGCATTTT,CASSLNRAAENQPQHF
TRBV11-3,TRBD2,TRBJ2-1,NA,TGTGCCAGCAGCTTAGCAATCGTGAGCGGGAGCTCCTACAATGAGCAGTTCTTC,CASSLAIVSGSSYNEQFF
TRBV2,TRBD1,TRBJ2-7,NA,TGTGCCAGCAGCCTGGGACAGCTGAACGAGCAGTACTTC,CASSLGQLNEQYF
TRBV6-5,NA,TRBJ2-2,NA,TGTGCCAGCTTAACTCAGGTGCCCGGGGAGCTGTTTTTT,CASLTQVPGELFF
TRBV5-5,NA,TRBJ1-5,NA,TGTGCCAGCAGCTTATTTCCAGACTTCAATCAGCCCCAGCATTTT,CASSLFPDFNQPQHF
TRBV2,NA,TRBJ1-2,NA,TGTGCCAGCAGTGAAGCTGGCGGGCCCTGGGATGGCTACACCTTC,CASSEAGGPWDGYTF
TRBV2,TRBD2,TRBJ2-1,NA,TGTGCCAGCAGTGAAGGGACTAGATACAATGAGCAGTTCTTC,CASSEGTRYNEQFF
TRBV19,TRBD2,TRBJ2-1,NA,TGTGCCAGTAGTAGGGCGGGGGGGCCCTACAATGAGCAGTTCTTC,CASSRAGGPYNEQFF
TRBV9,TRBD2,TRBJ2-5,few,TGTGCCAGCAGCCTTGCCCTGGGGGGGGGAGAGACCCAGTACTTC,CASSLALGGGETQYF
TRBV5-8,NA,TRBJ1-3,NA,TGTGCCAGCACCCATCACCGACGGAGCTCTGGAAACACCATATATTTT,CASTHHRRSSGNTIYF
TRBV5-1,NA,TRBJ2-2,NA,TGCGCCAGCAGGTCCCCCTCCGCAGGGTATGACGGGGAGCTGTTTTTT,CASRSPSAGYDGELFF
TRBV4-1,NA,TRBJ1-4,NA,TGCGCCAGCAGCCCCCAGGGGAACCCTCAACTAAATGAAAAACTGTTTTTT,CASSPQGNPQLNEKLFF
TRBV11-2,NA,TRBJ1-4,NA,TGTGCCAGCAGCTTAGGTTGGGCGGGAACTAATGAAAAACTGTTTTTT,CASSLGWAGTNEKLFF
TRBV5-1,TRBD2,TRBJ2-3,NA,TGCGCCAGCAGCGGATCCCTACTAGCGGGGACAGATACGCAGTATTTT,CASSGSLLAGTDTQYF
TRBV3-1/TRBV3-2,TRBD2,TRBJ2-4,NA,TGTGCCAGCAGCCTAGGACTAGCGGGGACCCTAGCCAAAAACATTCAGTACTTC,CASSLGLAGTLAKNIQYF
TRBV18,TRBD1,TRBJ1-2,NA,TGTGCCAGCTCCCCGGGACAGGCTGTCTATGGCTACACCTTC,CASSPGQAVYGYTF
TRBV30,NA,TRBJ2-7,NA,TGTGCCCTGAATTCCGGGACAATCTACGAGCAGTACTTC,CALNSGTIYEQYF
TRBV14,TRBD1,TRBJ1-2,NA,TGTGCCAGCAGCCCGTTCCGGGACAGGGAGAACTATGGCTACACCTTC,CASSPFRDRENYGYTF
TRBV4-1,TRBD2,TRBJ2-7,NA,TGCGCCAGCAGCCAAGATGAGGGACTAGTCGAGCAGTACTTC,CASSQDEGLVEQYF
TRBV27,TRBD2,TRBJ2-3,NA,TGTGCCAGCAGTGTCGGGACTACGAGCACAGATACGCAGTATTTT,CASSVGTTSTDTQYF
TRBV19,TRBD1,TRBJ2-2,NA,TGTGCCAGTAGCCAGGACAGGGGCACCGGGGAGCTGTTTTTT,CASSQDRGTGELFF